The T cell receptor (beta chain) under discussion was sequenced for a study of spatial heterogeneity in lung cancer (dated by TCRdb to about 2019). Turning to the overall study: Beta-chain transcripts were consistently detected in greater numbers than alpha-chain transcripts, which likely reflected higher beta-chain transcript abundance. The study linked features of the TCR repertoire to counts of nonsynonymous mutations, which were determined by whole-exome sequencing of tumor tissue. Both alpha and beta chains were TCR-sequenced in samples taken at surgery, namely 220 tumor regions, 62 to 65 matched nontumor lung samples and 50 to 60 PBMC samples. In non-small cell lung cancer, the study quantitatively compared TCR alpha and beta repertoires across several tumor regions, matched nontumor lung, and blood. In the raw uncorrected reads, each unique combination of TCR and UMI appeared more than ten times on average. General findings and caveats noted by the study authors: Additional single-cell paired TCR alpha and beta sequencing was considered necessary to confirm, at a functional level, the hypothesis that regional TCRs recognize regional mutations.

The germline V gene specifies SQVTM as CDR1 and ANQGSEA as CDR2. The CDR3 runs 14 amino acids, cysteine and phenylalanine included. CDR3 DNA only is kept here, 42 bases in frame from base 1. Between the V and J ends, shortened by 6 bases and 8 bases respectively, the junction contains 22 bases. The library was produced with 5' RACE. The sample was run on a NextSeq 500. To allow correction of PCR and sequencing errors, the TCR library protocol tagged every TCR cDNA molecule with a unique molecular identifier. On the study's bioinformatics: TCR identification, UMI-based error correction and CDR3 extraction were performed with Decombinator tools. TCRs above a frequency of 2 per 1,000, corresponding to the top 1% of the tumor frequency distribution, were defined as expanded. Renyi diversity was computed with the R vegan package after each repertoire had been subsampled 100 times to 5,000 TCRs. CDR3 similarity networks were built from amino acid triplet string-kernel similarity, with CDR3s being connected when pairwise similarity was above 0.82. TCRdb reprocessing: public reads trimmed at Q25 with fastp, clones called with MiXCR, in-frame beta chains kept. Here each entry gathers all rows of one CDR3 protein and keeps the most common genes and DNA. In this record, the V and J calls reflect TCRdb's handling and not the investigators' own analysis. The sample contains 3,000 to 4,500 distinct CDR3 sequences, around 6.7% of them found a single time. The top ten clonotypes cover roughly 20% of the sample.

The time point label on this specimen signifies: sample taken at primary tumor resection. Without any cell sorting, TCR sequencing was performed on whole RNA extracted either from tumor and nontumor lung tissue or from cryopreserved PBMC samples. Donors were some 70 patients with early-stage, untreated non-small cell lung cancer from the lung TRACERx cohort. Patients were selected for TCR sequencing only if sufficient RNA was available from at least two tumor regions. Before being selected, tumor and adjacent nontumor lung specimens were reviewed by a lung pathologist. Concerning this clonotype itself: Its cognate antigen has yet to be identified. It may be a read error: a sequence one base away is much more abundant.

The chain is encoded by TRBV29-1 joined to TRBJ1-2; 5 matching bases give a weak D call of TRBD1. The source was normal lung tissue next to the tumor, collected at surgery. The sequence was collected from a male donor with early-stage non-small cell lung cancer. The nucleotide sequence reads TGCAGCGTGGGGGACTTGGTGGGCCGAGGAGGCTACACCTTC. This encodes CSVGDLVGRGGYTF.